This TCR beta chain was profiled in a study of identical twins. Concerning this clonotype itself: Its antigen is still unknown. Compared with germline, one end of the junction differs, possibly owing to a read error.

Template switching (which added a universal primer site) was used, and cDNA carried unique molecular identifiers. TCRdb reanalysed the 5' RACE reads using MiXCR and keeps one entry per CDR3 protein. Counted here are approximately 280,000 distinct CDR3 sequences, roughly 8.6% occurring once; the ten biggest clones make up over 2%. General observations from the study: Zero-insertion analyses were open to partial confounding by invariant MAIT and iNKT cells. Monozygotic twins shared more out-of-frame TCR alpha than recombination models predicted. Sharing of beta out-of-frame sequences by twins showed a weaker excess.

This sample was shared with a second study, whose subject was yellow fever vaccine responses in identical twins.

The clonotype was recovered from a woman under 30 in good health. What was sequenced was memory (CD45RO+) T cells sorted from blood.

CDR3 coding DNA: TGTGCCAGCAGCTTCGGTGGGGGACCGCACTTC. Its protein product is CASSFGGGPHF. V gene TRBV6-2 or TRBV6-3 combines with J gene TRBJ2-4; the D call may be TRBD1 or TRBD2 (5 bases each). The CDR3 runs to 11 residues. Looked up from germline, CDR1 is MNHEY and CDR2 is SVGEGT.